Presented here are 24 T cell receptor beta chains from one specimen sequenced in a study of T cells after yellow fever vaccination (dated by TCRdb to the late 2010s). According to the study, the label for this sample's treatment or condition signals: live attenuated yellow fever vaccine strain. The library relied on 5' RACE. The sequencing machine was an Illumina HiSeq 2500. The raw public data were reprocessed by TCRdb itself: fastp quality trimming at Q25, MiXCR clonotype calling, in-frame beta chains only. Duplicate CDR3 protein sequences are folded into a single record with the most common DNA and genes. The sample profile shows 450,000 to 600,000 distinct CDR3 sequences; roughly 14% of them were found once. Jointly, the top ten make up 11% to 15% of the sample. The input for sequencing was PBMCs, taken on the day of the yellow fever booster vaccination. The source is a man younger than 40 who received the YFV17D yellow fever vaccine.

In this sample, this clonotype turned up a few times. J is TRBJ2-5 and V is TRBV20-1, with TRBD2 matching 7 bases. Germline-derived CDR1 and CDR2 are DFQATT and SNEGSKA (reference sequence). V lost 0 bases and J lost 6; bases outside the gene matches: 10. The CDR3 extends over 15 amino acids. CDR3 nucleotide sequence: TGCAGTGCTAGAGATCCCCGACTAGCAATAAAGACCCAGTACTTC. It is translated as CSARDPRLAIKTQYF.

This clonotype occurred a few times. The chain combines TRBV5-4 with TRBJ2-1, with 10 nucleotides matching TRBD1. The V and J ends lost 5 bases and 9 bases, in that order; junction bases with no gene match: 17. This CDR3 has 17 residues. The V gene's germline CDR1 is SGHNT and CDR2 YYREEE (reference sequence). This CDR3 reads CASRRFPGTGEEGEQFF. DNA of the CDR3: TGTGCCAGCAGACGCTTCCCCGGGACAGGGGAAGAGGGTGAGCAGTTCTTC. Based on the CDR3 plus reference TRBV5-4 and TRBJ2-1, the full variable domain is ETGVTQSPTHLIKTRGQQVTLRCSSQSGHNTVSWYQQALGQGPQFIFQYYREEENGRGNFPPRFSGLQFPNYSSELNVNALELDDSALYLCASRRFPGTGEEGEQFFGPGTRLTVL.

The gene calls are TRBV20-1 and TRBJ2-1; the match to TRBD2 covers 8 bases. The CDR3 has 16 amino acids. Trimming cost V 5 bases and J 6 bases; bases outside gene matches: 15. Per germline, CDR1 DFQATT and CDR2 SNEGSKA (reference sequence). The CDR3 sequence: CSAFTLGTSQPNEQFF. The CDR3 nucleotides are TGCAGTGCTTTTACACTCGGGACTAGTCAGCCCAATGAGCAGTTCTTC.

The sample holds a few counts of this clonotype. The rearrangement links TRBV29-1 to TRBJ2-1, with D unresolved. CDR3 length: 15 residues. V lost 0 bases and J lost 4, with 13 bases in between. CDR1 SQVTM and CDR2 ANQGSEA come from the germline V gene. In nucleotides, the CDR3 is TGCAGCGTTGAAGATCAGGCAGGATTATACAATGAGCAGTTCTTC. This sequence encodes CSVEDQAGLYNEQFF.

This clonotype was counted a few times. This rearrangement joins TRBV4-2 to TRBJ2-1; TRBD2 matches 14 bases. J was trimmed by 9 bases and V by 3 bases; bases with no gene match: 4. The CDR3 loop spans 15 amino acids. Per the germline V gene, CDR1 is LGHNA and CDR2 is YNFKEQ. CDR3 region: CASSQTSGRAVEQFF. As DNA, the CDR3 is TGTGCCAGCAGCCAGACTAGCGGGAGGGCGGTTGAGCAGTTCTTC.

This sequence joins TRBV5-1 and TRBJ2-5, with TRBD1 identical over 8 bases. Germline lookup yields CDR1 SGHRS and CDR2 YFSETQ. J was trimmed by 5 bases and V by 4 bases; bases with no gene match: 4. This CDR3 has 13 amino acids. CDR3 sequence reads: CASSNRQGETQYF. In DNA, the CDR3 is TGCGCCAGCAGCAACCGACAGGGGGAGACCCAGTACTTC.

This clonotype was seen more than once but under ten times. The CDR3 loop reads CASSLRAGAAFF. The CDR3 region has the DNA TGCGCCAGCAGCTTGCGGGCAGGCGCGGCTTTCTTT. The V gene is TRBV5-1, the J gene TRBJ1-1; D is unclear. Trimming stripped 1 base from V and 11 bases from J, with 12 bases between. Germline V gives CDR1 SGHRS, CDR2 YFSETQ. There are 12 residues in the CDR3.

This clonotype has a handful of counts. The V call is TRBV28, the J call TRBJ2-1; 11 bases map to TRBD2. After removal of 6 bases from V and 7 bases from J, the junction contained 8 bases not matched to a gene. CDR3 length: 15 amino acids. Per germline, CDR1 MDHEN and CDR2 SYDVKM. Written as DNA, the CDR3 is TGTGCCAGCAGACCGACTAGCGGGGCCTGGAATGAGCAGTTCTTC. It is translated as CASRPTSGAWNEQFF.

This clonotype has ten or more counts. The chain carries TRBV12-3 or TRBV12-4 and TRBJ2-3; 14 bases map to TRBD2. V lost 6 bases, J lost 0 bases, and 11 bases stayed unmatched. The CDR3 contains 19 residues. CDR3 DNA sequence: TGTGCCAGCAGCTTTGGGCCGGGACTAGCGGGAGTAAGCACAGATACGCAGTATTTT. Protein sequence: CASSFGPGLAGVSTDTQYF.

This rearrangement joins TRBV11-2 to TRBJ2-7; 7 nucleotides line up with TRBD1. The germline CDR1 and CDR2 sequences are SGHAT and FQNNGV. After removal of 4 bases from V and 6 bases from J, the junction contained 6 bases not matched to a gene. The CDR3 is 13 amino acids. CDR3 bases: TGTGCCAGCAGCTCTGACAGGGCGTTCGAGCAGTACTTC. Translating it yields CASSSDRAFEQYF. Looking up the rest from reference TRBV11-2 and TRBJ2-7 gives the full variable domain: EAGVAQSPRYKIIEKRQSVAFWCNPISGHATLYWYQQILGQGPKLLIQFQNNGVVDDSQLPKDRFSAERLKGVDSTLKIQPAKLEDSAVYLCASSSDRAFEQYFGPGTRLTVT.

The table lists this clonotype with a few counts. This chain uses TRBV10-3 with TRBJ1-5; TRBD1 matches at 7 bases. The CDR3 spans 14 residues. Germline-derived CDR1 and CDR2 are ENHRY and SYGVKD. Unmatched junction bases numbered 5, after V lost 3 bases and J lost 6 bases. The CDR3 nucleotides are TGTGCCATCAGTGACCAGGGGGGGGTTCAGCCCCAGCATTTT. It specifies CAISDQGGVQPQHF.

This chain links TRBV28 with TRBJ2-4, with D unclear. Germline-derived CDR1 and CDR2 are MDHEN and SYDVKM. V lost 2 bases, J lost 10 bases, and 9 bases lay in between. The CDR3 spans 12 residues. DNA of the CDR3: TGTGCCAGCAGTTTAGAGGTGCCGATTCAGTACTTC. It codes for CASSLEVPIQYF.

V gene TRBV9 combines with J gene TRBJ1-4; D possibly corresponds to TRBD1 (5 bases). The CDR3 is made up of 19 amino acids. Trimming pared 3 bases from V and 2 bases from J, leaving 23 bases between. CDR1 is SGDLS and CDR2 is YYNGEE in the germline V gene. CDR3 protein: CASSGSKGQVRLTNEKLFF. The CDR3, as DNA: TGTGCCAGCAGCGGTTCCAAGGGGCAGGTGCGGCTCACTAATGAAAAACTGTTTTTT.

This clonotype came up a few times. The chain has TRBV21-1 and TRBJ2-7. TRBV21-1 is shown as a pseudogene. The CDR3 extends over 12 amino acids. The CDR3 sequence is CASSKALRILHF. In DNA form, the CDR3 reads TGTGCCAGCAGCAAAGCGCTCCGGATCCTGCACTTC.

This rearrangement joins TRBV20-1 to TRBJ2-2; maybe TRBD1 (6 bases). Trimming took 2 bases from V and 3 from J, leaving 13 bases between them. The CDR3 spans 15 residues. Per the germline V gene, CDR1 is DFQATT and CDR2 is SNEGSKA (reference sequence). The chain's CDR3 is CSARRKGVDTGELFF. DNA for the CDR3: TGCAGTGCTAGACGTAAGGGGGTTGACACCGGGGAGCTGTTTTTT.

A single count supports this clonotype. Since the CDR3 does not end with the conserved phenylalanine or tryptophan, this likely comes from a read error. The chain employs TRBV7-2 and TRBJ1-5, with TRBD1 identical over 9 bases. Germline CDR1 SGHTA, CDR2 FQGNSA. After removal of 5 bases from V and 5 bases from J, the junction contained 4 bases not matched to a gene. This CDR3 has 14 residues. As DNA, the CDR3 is TGTGCCAGCAGCGCGGACAGGGGAGATCAGCCCCAGCATATT. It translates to CASSADRGDQPQHI.

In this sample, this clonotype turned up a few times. The CDR3: CASSDRAGYGYTF. The CDR3 DNA reads as TGTGCCAGCTCGGACAGGGCCGGCTATGGCTACACCTTC. The J gene is TRBJ1-2, the V gene TRBV7-9; 8 bases are a match to TRBD1. Germline CDR1 and CDR2: SEHNR and FQNEAQ (reference sequence). This CDR3 has 13 residues. Trimming at V came to 8 bases and at J to 4 bases, leaving 6 bases not matched to a gene.

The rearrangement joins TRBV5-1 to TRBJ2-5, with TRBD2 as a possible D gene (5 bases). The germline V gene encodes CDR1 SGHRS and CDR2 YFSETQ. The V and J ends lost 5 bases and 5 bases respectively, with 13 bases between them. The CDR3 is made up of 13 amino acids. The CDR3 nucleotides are TGCGCCAGCAGTCCATGGGGAGCCGAGACCCAGTACTTC. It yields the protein CASSPWGAETQYF.

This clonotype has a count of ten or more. The DNA of the CDR3 is TGTGCCACCAGTGACGTACTAGCGGACAATGAGCAGTTCTTC. The encoded protein is CATSDVLADNEQFF. This chain joins TRBV24-1 and TRBJ2-1, with 8 bases fitting TRBD2. V gave up 4 bases and J gave up 5 bases; unmatched junction bases: 3. The CDR3 spans 14 residues. The germline V gene has CDR1 KGHDR and CDR2 SFDVKD.

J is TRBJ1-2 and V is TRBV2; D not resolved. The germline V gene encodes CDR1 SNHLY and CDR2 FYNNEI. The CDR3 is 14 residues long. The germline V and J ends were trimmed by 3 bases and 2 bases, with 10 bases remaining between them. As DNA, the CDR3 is TGTGCCAGCAGTGAGTCGCCAGACAACTATGGCTACACCTTC. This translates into CASSESPDNYGYTF. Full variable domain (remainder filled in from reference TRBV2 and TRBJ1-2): EPEVTQTPSHQVTQMGQEVILRCVPISNHLYFYWYRQILGQKVEFLVSFYNNEISEKSEIFDDQFSVERPDGSNFTLKIRSTKLEDSAMYFCASSESPDNYGYTFGSGTRLTVV.

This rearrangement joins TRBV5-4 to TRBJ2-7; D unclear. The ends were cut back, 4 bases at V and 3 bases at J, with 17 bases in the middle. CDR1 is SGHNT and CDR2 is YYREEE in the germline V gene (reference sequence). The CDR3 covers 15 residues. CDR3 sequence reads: CASSLGRARGYEQYF. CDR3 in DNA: TGTGCCAGCAGCCTCGGTCGTGCGCGAGGCTACGAGCAGTACTTC.

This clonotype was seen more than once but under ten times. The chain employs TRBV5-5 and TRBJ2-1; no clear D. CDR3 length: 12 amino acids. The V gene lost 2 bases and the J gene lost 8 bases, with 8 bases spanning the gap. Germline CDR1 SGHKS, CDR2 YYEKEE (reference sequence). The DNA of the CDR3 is TGTGCCAGCAGCTTAGTCATTGATGAGCAGTTCTTC. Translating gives CASSLVIDEQFF.

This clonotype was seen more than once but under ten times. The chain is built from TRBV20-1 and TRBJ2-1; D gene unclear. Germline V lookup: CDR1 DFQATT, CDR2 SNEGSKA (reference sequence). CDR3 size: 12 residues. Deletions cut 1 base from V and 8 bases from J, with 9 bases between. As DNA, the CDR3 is TGCAGTGCTAGAGTTAGTAGCTATGAGCAGTTCTTC. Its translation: CSARVSSYEQFF.

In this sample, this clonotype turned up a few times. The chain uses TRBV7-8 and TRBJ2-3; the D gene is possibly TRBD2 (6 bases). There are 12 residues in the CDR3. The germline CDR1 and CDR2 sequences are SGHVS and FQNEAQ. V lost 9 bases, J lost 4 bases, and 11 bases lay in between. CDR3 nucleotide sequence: TGTGCCAGTCAGCGGGTTTCAGATACGCAGTATTTT. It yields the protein CASQRVSDTQYF. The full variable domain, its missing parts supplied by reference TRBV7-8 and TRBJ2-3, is GAGVSQSPRYKVAKRGQDVALRCDPISGHVSLFWYQQALGQGPEFLTYFQNEAQLDKSGLPSDRFFAERPEGSVSTLKIQRTQQEDSAVYLCASQRVSDTQYFGPGTRLTVL.